This T cell receptor (beta chain) was found in a study of shared T cell receptors in the human thymus. A few counts support this clone. Profiled with immunoSEQ multiplex PCR; TCRdb holds only in-frame clones, not every one. The sample shows approximately 400,000 clones, over 90% of them seen only once. The sample was thymocytes. The source is a human donor.

The CDR3 reads CASSLRSNQPQHF. CDR3 DNA: TGTGCCAGCAGTTTACGGTCCAATCAGCCCCAGCATTTT. The gene calls are TRBV28 and TRBJ1-5; D is ambiguous. Germline CDR1 and CDR2: MDHEN and SYDVKM. Trimming shortened V by 2 bases and J by 3 bases, and 5 bases separated the two germline ends. This CDR3 has 13 residues.